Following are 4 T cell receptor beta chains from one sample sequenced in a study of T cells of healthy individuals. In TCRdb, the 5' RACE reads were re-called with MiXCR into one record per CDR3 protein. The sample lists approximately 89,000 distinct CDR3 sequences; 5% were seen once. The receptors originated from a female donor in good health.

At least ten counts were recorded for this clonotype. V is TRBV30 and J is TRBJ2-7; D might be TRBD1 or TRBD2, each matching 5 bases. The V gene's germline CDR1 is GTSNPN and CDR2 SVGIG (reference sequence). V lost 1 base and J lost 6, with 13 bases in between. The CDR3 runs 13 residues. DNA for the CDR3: TGTGCCTGGAGTGACGGGGCAGGGCGCGAGCAGTACTTC. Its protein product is CAWSDGAGREQYF.

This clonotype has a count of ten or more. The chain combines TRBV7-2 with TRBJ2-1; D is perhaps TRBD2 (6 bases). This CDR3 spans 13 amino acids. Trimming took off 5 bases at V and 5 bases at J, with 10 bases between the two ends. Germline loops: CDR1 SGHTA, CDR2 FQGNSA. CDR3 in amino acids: CASSVGLNNEQFF. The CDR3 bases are TGTGCCAGCAGCGTGGGACTTAACAATGAGCAGTTCTTC.

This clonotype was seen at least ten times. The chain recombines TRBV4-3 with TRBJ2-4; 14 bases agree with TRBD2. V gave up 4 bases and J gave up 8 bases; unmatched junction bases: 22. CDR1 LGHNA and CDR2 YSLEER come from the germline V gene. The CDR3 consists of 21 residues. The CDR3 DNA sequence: TGCGCCAGCAGCCCCAAAGCCTATTTCCCGGGACTAGCGGGAGAGGAGGACATTCAGTACTTC. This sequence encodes CASSPKAYFPGLAGEEDIQYF.

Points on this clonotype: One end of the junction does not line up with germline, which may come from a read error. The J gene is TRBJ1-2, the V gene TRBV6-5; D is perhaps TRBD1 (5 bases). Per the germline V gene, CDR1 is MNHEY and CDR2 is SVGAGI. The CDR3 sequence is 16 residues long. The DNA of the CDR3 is TGTGCCAGTAGTTACCGGGGGACTTTCTCGAACTATGGCTACACCTTC. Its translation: CASSYRGTFSNYGYTF.